This is a list of T cell receptor beta chains from one sample in a study of blood T cell repertoires in COVID-19. Clones were read by immunoSEQ multiplex PCR, and TCRdb kept only the in-frame ones, dropping some. The table shows 110,000 or so clones, with about 85% occurring only once. Sequenced sample: peripheral blood. The receptors originated from a human donor in a cohort sampled during active COVID-19. CDR3s include the opening cysteine and the closing phenylalanine or tryptophan. The D gene is left open where the match is weak. Only some rows state a clone size, as once, few, many or a class for expanded clones.

J: TRBJ1-1; V: TRBV11-2; size: .; D: .; CDR3: CASDVNGESRAFF; DNA: TGTGCCAGCGATGTCAACGGGGAGAGTAGAGCTTTCTTT
J: TRBJ1-1; V: TRBV6-5; size: .; D: .; CDR3: CASTRGGRWTEAFF; DNA: TGTGCCAGCACCCGCGGGGGGCGATGGACTGAAGCTTTCTTT
J: TRBJ2-3; V: TRBV4-1; size: .; D: .; CDR3: CASSQDQATDTQYF; DNA: TGCGCCAGCAGCCAAGACCAGGCCACAGATACGCAGTATTTT
J: TRBJ2-1; V: TRBV28; size: .; D: .; CDR3: CASSLARGWNEQFF; DNA: TGTGCCAGCAGTTTAGCCAGGGGATGGAATGAGCAGTTCTTC
J: TRBJ1-5; V: TRBV11-2; size: .; D: .; CDR3: CASSLDLGLKRPQHF; DNA: TGTGCCAGCAGCTTAGATCTCGGACTTAAGCGGCCCCAGCATTTT
J: TRBJ1-4; V: TRBV5-1; size: once; D: TRBD1; CDR3: CASSSGGTGGADEKLFF; DNA: TGCGCCAGCAGCTCAGGGGGGACAGGGGGCGCGGATGAAAAACTGTTTTTT
J: TRBJ2-3; V: TRBV2; size: .; D: TRBD2; CDR3: CASRTSGGDTQYF; DNA: TGTGCCAGCAGGACTAGCGGGGGGGATACGCAGTATTTT
J: TRBJ2-1; V: TRBV11-2; size: .; D: TRBD2; CDR3: CASSPLAGADNEQFF; DNA: TGTGCCAGCAGCCCCCTAGCGGGGGCCGACAATGAGCAGTTCTTC
J: TRBJ1-1; V: TRBV11-1; size: .; D: .; CDR3: CASSFRGKNTEAFF; DNA: TGTGCCAGCAGCTTCCGGGGGAAGAACACTGAAGCTTTCTTT
J: TRBJ1-5; V: TRBV19; size: .; D: .; CDR3: CASSTGRGQPQHF; DNA: TGTGCCAGTAGTACAGGGAGGGGGCAGCCCCAGCATTTT
J: TRBJ2-3; V: TRBV2; size: .; D: TRBD1; CDR3: CASSLTGGSDTQYF; DNA: TGTGCCAGCAGTTTAACAGGGGGCTCAGATACGCAGTATTTT
J: TRBJ2-7; V: TRBV10-2; size: once; D: TRBD2; CDR3: CASSPGTSGDEQYF; DNA: TGCGCCAGCAGTCCGGGGACTAGCGGGGACGAGCAGTACTTC
J: TRBJ2-7; V: TRBV7-9; size: .; D: .; CDR3: CASSLATSEQYF; DNA: TGTGCCAGCAGCTTAGCTACGAGCGAGCAGTACTTC
J: TRBJ2-2; V: TRBV7-3; size: .; D: .; CDR3: CASSPPRASGGELFF; DNA: TGTGCCAGCAGCCCCCCCAGGGCTAGTGGCGGGGAGCTGTTTTTT
J: TRBJ2-3; V: TRBV9; size: .; D: .; CDR3: CASSVKGGELDTQYF; DNA: TGTGCCAGCAGCGTTAAAGGGGGGGAGCTAGATACGCAGTATTTT
J: TRBJ1-4; V: TRBV27; size: .; D: TRBD1; CDR3: CASSSDRGQEKLFF; DNA: TGTGCCAGCAGTTCCGACAGGGGTCAGGAAAAACTGTTTTTT
J: TRBJ2-7; V: TRBV12-3/TRBV12-4; size: few; D: .; CDR3: CASGWGFEQYF; DNA: TGTGCCAGCGGTTGGGGCTTCGAGCAGTACTTC
J: TRBJ2-7; V: TRBV5-4; size: .; D: .; CDR3: CASSAGGRRTSYEQYF; DNA: TGTGCCAGCAGCGCCGGCGGTCGGCGGACTTCCTACGAGCAGTACTTC